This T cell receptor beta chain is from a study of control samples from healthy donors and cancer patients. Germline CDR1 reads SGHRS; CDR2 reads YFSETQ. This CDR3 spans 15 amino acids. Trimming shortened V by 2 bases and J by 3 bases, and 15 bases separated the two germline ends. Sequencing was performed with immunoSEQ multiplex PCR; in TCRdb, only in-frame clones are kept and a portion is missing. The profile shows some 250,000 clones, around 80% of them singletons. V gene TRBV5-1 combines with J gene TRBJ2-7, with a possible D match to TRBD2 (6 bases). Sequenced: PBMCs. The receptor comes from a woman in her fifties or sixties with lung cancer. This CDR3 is CASSFGSGGYYEQYF. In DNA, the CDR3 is TGCGCCAGCAGCTTTGGTAGCGGCGGGTACTACGAGCAGTACTTC.